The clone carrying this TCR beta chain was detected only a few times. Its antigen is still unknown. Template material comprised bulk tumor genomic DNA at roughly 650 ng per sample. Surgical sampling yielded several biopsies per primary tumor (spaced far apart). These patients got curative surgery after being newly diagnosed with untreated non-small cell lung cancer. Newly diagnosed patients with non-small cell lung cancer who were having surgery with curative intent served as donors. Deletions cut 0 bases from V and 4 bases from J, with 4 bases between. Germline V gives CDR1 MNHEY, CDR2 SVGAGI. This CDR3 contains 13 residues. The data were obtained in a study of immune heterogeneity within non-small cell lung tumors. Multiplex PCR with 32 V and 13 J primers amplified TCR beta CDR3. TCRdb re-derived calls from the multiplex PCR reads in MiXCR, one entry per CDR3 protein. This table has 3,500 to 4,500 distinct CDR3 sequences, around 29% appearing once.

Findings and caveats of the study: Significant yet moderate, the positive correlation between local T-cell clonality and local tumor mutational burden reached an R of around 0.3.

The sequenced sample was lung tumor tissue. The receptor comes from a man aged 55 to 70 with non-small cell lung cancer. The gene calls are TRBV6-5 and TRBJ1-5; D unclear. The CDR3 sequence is CASSYSPNQPQHF. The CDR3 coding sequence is TGTGCCAGCAGTTACTCGCCGAATCAGCCCCAGCATTTT.